The 32 T cell receptor beta chains listed next were all sequenced from one sample in a study of T cell responses to AZD1222 COVID-19 vaccine. Clones were read by immunoSEQ multiplex PCR, and TCRdb kept only the in-frame ones, dropping some. The table has some 140,000 clones, roughly 90% seen once. This material consisted of peripheral blood, taken on day 0 of AZD1222 vaccination. These receptors all stem from an adult in good health.

The V gene is TRBV5-1, the J gene TRBJ1-4; D is possibly TRBD1 (5 bases). CDR1 and CDR2 (germline): SGHRS, YFSETQ. V gave up 0 bases and J gave up 5 bases, with 11 bases separating them. The CDR3 is 15 amino acids. CDR3 nucleotides: TGCGCCAGCAGCTTGGATGTGGGGGACAATGAAAAACTGTTTTTT. This encodes CASSLDVGDNEKLFF. Looking up the rest from reference TRBV5-1 and TRBJ1-4 gives the full variable domain: KAGVTQTPRYLIKTRGQQVTLSCSPISGHRSVSWYQQTPGQGLQFLFEYFSETQRNKGNFPGRFSGRQFSNSRSEMNVSTLELGDSALYLCASSLDVGDNEKLFFGSGTQLSVL.

This chain uses TRBV15 with TRBJ2-2; 8 nucleotides match TRBD2. With 0 bases clipped from V and 3 bases from J, the junction kept 6 bases outside the gene matches. Germline assignment: CDR1 LNHNV and CDR2 YYDKDF (reference sequence). The CDR3 spans 17 residues. CDR3 protein: CATSRDYSGRDTGELFF. CDR3 DNA: TGTGCCACCAGCAGAGATTACAGCGGGAGAGACACCGGGGAGCTGTTTTTT.

The chain couples TRBV6-1 to TRBJ1-5; the D is unclear. CDR1 and CDR2 from the germline V gene are MNHNS and SASEGT. The V end was cut by 0 bases, the J end by 7 bases, with 4 bases between. The CDR3 is 12 amino acids. The CDR3 sequence is CASSEAGQPQHF. As DNA, the CDR3 is TGTGCCAGCAGTGAAGCGGGGCAGCCCCAGCATTTT.

The rearrangement joins TRBV30 to TRBJ2-7; possible D gene TRBD2, 6 bases. Trimming removed 8 bases at V and 1 base at J, with 21 bases between. The CDR3 runs to 15 residues. From germline, CDR1 is GTSNPN and CDR2 SVGIG (reference sequence). The CDR3 loop reads CAPSPDGGPSYEQYF. DNA for the CDR3: TGTGCCCCATCCCCGGACGGGGGACCATCCTACGAGCAGTACTTC.

The chain has TRBV7-6 and TRBJ1-3; perhaps TRBD1 as D (5 bases). The CDR3 is 15 residues long. Germline CDR1 is SGHVS and CDR2 is FNYEAQ. The germline V and J ends were trimmed by 3 bases and 0 bases, with 9 bases remaining between them. The CDR3, as DNA: TGTGCCAGCAGCTTGGGGGGGGACTCTGGAAACACCATATATTTT. The encoded protein is CASSLGGDSGNTIYF.

The CDR3 coding sequence is TGTGCCACCAGTCCCCGGACTGAGGGGATCTATGGCTACACCTTC. This gives the protein CATSPRTEGIYGYTF. This chain uses TRBV15 with TRBJ1-2; the D gene is possibly TRBD1 (5 bases). This CDR3 region has 15 residues. Looked up from germline, CDR1 is LNHNV and CDR2 is YYDKDF (reference sequence). V lost 6 bases, J lost 4 bases, and 18 bases lay in between.

This chain links TRBV30 with TRBJ1-2; D call uncertain. Deletions cut 0 bases from V and 4 bases from J, with 6 bases between. CDR1 GTSNPN and CDR2 SVGIG come from the germline V gene (reference sequence). The CDR3 covers 12 residues. The CDR3 sequence: CAWSVAIYGYTF. The CDR3 DNA sequence: TGTGCCTGGAGTGTAGCTATCTATGGCTACACCTTC.

The genes are TRBV6-6 and TRBJ2-3; 7 bases fit TRBD1. The junction had 8 bases not matched to a gene; V was cut back by 0 bases and J by 5 bases. This CDR3 spans 16 amino acids. Germline V gene lookup returns CDR1 MNHNY and CDR2 SVGAGI (reference sequence). CDR3 loop: CASSYSLRGQGDTQYF. The CDR3 region has the DNA TGTGCCAGCAGTTACTCGTTAAGGGGGCAAGGAGATACGCAGTATTTT.

The count of this clone is one. The chain employs TRBV24-1 and TRBJ1-2, with D possibly TRBD1 on 6 matching bases. V was trimmed by 5 bases and J by 6 bases, leaving 9 bases between them. The germline V gene has CDR1 KGHDR and CDR2 SFDVKD. The CDR3 sequence is 12 residues long. The CDR3 region has the DNA TGTGCCACCAGTGCTACAGGGCATGGCTACACCTTC. Its protein product is CATSATGHGYTF.

The chain uses TRBV9 and TRBJ2-7; D could derive from TRBD1 or TRBD2 (5 bases each). This CDR3 is built from 14 residues. Germline CDR1 reads SGDLS; CDR2 reads YYNGEE. V was clipped by 2 bases and J by 7 bases, with 16 bases between them. CDR3 sequence (DNA): TGTGCCAGCAGCGTGGGGACCATGACTGGGGAGCAGTACTTC. It translates to CASSVGTMTGEQYF.

The chain employs TRBV19 and TRBJ1-1, with 8 bases lining up with TRBD1. Germline lookup yields CDR1 LNHDA and CDR2 SQIVND (reference sequence). V was pared by 8 bases and J by 3 bases, with 5 bases of the junction left unmatched. This CDR3 has 13 residues. The CDR3 DNA sequence: TGTGCCAGTTCAACACAGGGGGACACTGAAGCTTTCTTT. Translation gives CASSTQGDTEAFF.

This chain uses TRBV28 with TRBJ1-2; the D gene is possibly TRBD1 (5 bases). The V end was cut by 7 bases, the J end by 3 bases, with 9 bases between. Germline CDR1 and CDR2: MDHEN and SYDVKM. CDR3 size: 12 residues. The CDR3 nucleotides are TGTGCCAGCAACACAGGTGACTATGGCTACACCTTC. It specifies CASNTGDYGYTF.

The genes are TRBV7-9 and TRBJ2-5; D ambiguous. V shed 0 bases and J shed 3 bases, with 14 bases lying between them. CDR3 length: 16 residues. The V gene's germline CDR1 is SEHNR and CDR2 FQNEAQ (reference sequence). Here the CDR3 DNA reads TGTGCCAGCAGCTTAGCAGGGTTTATTCGAGAAGAGACCCAGTACTTC. It encodes CASSLAGFIREETQYF.

This clone appeared a single time. This chain connects TRBV3-1 (or the pseudogene TRBV3-2) to TRBJ1-1, with 9 bases that match TRBD1. From germline, CDR1 is LGHDT and CDR2 YNNKEL (reference sequence). The CDR3 covers 14 residues. J lost 3 bases, V lost 5 bases, and 4 bases had no gene match. The CDR3 loop is CASSNRGLDTEAFF. The CDR3, as DNA: TGTGCCAGCAGCAACAGGGGGCTGGACACTGAAGCTTTCTTT.

The V and J genes are TRBV7-2 and TRBJ1-2; TRBD1 agrees at 7 bases. This CDR3 has 17 residues. The junction had 15 bases not matched to a gene; V was cut back by 4 bases and J by 4 bases. Looked up from germline, CDR1 is SGHTA and CDR2 is FQGNSA. The DNA of the CDR3 is TGTGCCAGCAGCTCCGGATTGTCGACAGGGATCGGCTATGGCTACACCTTC. It is translated as CASSSGLSTGIGYGYTF.

The chain couples TRBV7-7 to TRBJ2-5; D might be TRBD1 (5 bases). Trimming pared 1 base from V and 5 bases from J, leaving 14 bases between. The CDR3 runs to 15 residues. The germline V gene has CDR1 SSHAT and CDR2 FNYEAQ (reference sequence). The CDR3 protein is CASSLERGREETQYF. The DNA for the CDR3 is TGTGCCAGCAGCTTAGAAAGGGGAAGAGAGGAGACCCAGTACTTC.

The chain joins TRBV3-1 (or the pseudogene TRBV3-2) to TRBJ1-1, with unresolved D. Trimming stripped 0 bases from V and 7 bases from J, with 21 bases between. This CDR3 has 17 amino acids. In germline, CDR1 is LGHDT, CDR2 YNNKEL (reference sequence). The CDR3 bases are TGTGCCAGCAGCCAAGATCTGGTGGCAGGTTATACTGTTGAAGCTTTCTTT. It codes for CASSQDLVAGYTVEAFF.

The V gene is TRBV27, the J gene TRBJ1-2, with D possibly being TRBD1 (5 bases). Trimming removed 5 bases at V and 4 bases at J, with 20 bases between. The CDR3 extends over 16 amino acids. Germline CDR1 reads MNHEY; CDR2 reads SMNVEV (reference sequence). This CDR3 reads CASSLHGTGRSYGYTF. CDR3 sequence (DNA): TGTGCCAGCAGTCTACATGGGACGGGGAGATCCTATGGCTACACCTTC.

The chain is built from TRBV6-2 or TRBV6-3 and TRBJ2-6, with unresolved D. The CDR3 has 15 amino acids. V dropped 6 bases and J dropped 0 bases, with 9 bases sitting between them. Per germline, CDR1 MNHEY and CDR2 SVGEGT. CDR3 region: CASSPDGSGANVLTF. DNA for the CDR3: TGTGCCAGCAGCCCGGACGGCTCTGGGGCCAACGTCCTGACTTTC.

This sequence joins TRBV9 and TRBJ2-3, with D unclear. The length of the CDR3 is 15 residues. Germline V gives CDR1 SGDLS, CDR2 YYNGEE. With 2 bases removed from V and 0 bases from J, the gap between germline ends came to 10 bases. The CDR3 sequence: CASSVISTSTDTQYF. The CDR3 DNA is TGTGCCAGCAGCGTCATCAGCACTAGCACAGATACGCAGTATTTT.

V and J are TRBV5-4 and TRBJ2-3; 8 bases align to TRBD1. There are 15 residues in the CDR3. Germline V gene sequence: CDR1 SGHNT, CDR2 YYREEE (reference sequence). Trimming removed 2 bases from V and 2 bases from J; junction bases left unmatched: 4. The chain's CDR3 is CASSLSGGLTDTQYF. DNA of the CDR3: TGTGCCAGCAGCTTATCAGGGGGCCTCACAGATACGCAGTATTTT.

The chain recombines TRBV5-5 with TRBJ1-1; 7 bases fit TRBD1. This CDR3 comprises 17 residues. With V trimmed by 0 bases and J by 1 base, 9 bases remained unmatched. The V gene's germline CDR1 is SGHKS and CDR2 YYEKEE (reference sequence). The CDR3 DNA is TGTGCCAGCAGCTTGGGGGACCTGGGACAGCGGAACACTGAAGCTTTCTTT. Translating gives CASSLGDLGQRNTEAFF.

V and J are TRBV7-2 and TRBJ2-7; D unclear. Trimming removed 5 bases from V and 0 bases from J, with 11 bases in between. Germline CDR1 and CDR2: SGHTA and FQGNSA. The CDR3 is made up of 14 amino acids. Here the CDR3 reads CASSPQSSSYEQYF. The CDR3 DNA sequence: TGTGCCAGCAGCCCCCAATCGAGCTCCTACGAGCAGTACTTC.

This clone was observed a few times. The gene calls are TRBV9 and TRBJ2-2; D remains unclear. Germline values: CDR1 SGDLS, CDR2 YYNGEE. V lost 0 bases, J lost 1 base, and 10 bases lay in between. This CDR3 region has 16 residues. The CDR3 sequence is CASSVGGVGNTGELFF. The DNA of the CDR3 is TGTGCCAGCAGCGTAGGTGGAGTTGGGAACACCGGGGAGCTGTTTTTT.

This clone showed up just once. The J gene is TRBJ2-1, the V gene TRBV5-1; TRBD1 matches at 7 bases. V shed 0 bases and J 3 bases; nucleotides not matched to a gene: 6. The CDR3 covers 16 residues. Germline CDR1 and CDR2: SGHRS and YFSETQ. The CDR3 spells CASSLGDRTVYNEQFF. The CDR3 DNA follows: TGCGCCAGCAGCTTGGGGGACAGAACAGTCTACAATGAGCAGTTCTTC.

The gene calls are TRBV30 and TRBJ2-5; TRBD1 aligns across 7 bases. Germline V gene data show CDR1 as GTSNPN and CDR2 as SVGIG (reference sequence). This CDR3 is built from 13 residues. Losses at the gene ends were 4 bases for V and 5 bases for J; bases not matched to a gene: 7. CDR3 nucleotides: TGTGCCTGGACAAAGGACAGGACGGAGACCCAGTACTTC. Its translation: CAWTKDRTETQYF.

The chain couples TRBV29-1 to TRBJ2-2; TRBD2 aligns across 8 bases. V shed 4 bases and J 5 bases; nucleotides not matched to a gene: 3. Germline lookup yields CDR1 SQVTM and CDR2 ANQGSEA. The CDR3 is 13 amino acids. CDR3 in DNA: TGCAGCGTTGTTCGGGGGGGAACCGGGGAGCTGTTTTTT. It encodes CSVVRGGTGELFF.

This chain uses TRBV5-1 with TRBJ2-1; 13 bases are a match to TRBD2. In germline, CDR1 is SGHRS, CDR2 YFSETQ. With V trimmed by 0 bases and J by 4 bases, 10 bases remained unmatched. The CDR3 contains 19 residues. The CDR3 nucleotides read TGCGCCAGCAGCTTGGGACTAGCGGGAGGAGGCCCCCATTACAATGAGCAGTTCTTC. Its protein is CASSLGLAGGGPHYNEQFF.

The gene calls are TRBV6-5 and TRBJ2-2; 9 bases map to TRBD2. Germline V gives CDR1 MNHEY, CDR2 SVGAGI. The junction had 6 bases not matched to a gene; V was cut back by 6 bases and J by 4 bases. This CDR3 has 15 residues. The CDR3 sequence is CASSAGTSLTGELFF. Written as DNA, the CDR3 is TGTGCCAGCAGCGCCGGGACTAGCCTCACCGGGGAGCTGTTTTTT.

This chain links TRBV30 with TRBJ1-2, with D hard to call. V shed 2 bases and J shed 2 bases, with 3 bases lying between them. CDR3 size: 11 residues. In germline, CDR1 is GTSNPN, CDR2 SVGIG (reference sequence). As DNA, the CDR3 is TGTGCCTGGAGTTGGAACTATGGCTACACCTTC. It specifies CAWSWNYGYTF.

The gene calls are TRBV10-1 and TRBJ2-7; a possible D gene is TRBD1 (5 bases). The CDR3 runs 14 residues. CDR1 is WNHNN, CDR2 SYGVQD, per germline (reference sequence). V gave up 0 bases and J gave up 3 bases, with 9 bases separating them. The CDR3 DNA is TGCGCCAGCAGTGAGTCGGGCAGGGACTACGAGCAGTACTTC. It codes for CASSESGRDYEQYF.

CDR3 in amino acids: CASSEEGTRTHTEAFF. The CDR3 region has the DNA TGTGCCAGCAGTGAAGAGGGCACACGTACGCACACTGAAGCTTTCTTT. V and J are TRBV6-1 and TRBJ1-1; D gene unclear. The V gene's germline CDR1 is MNHNS and CDR2 SASEGT. With 1 base removed from V and 3 bases from J, the gap between germline ends came to 15 bases. CDR3 size: 16 residues.